This T cell receptor (beta chain) was observed in a study of CD8 T cells in ankylosing spondylitis. The V end was cut by 8 bases, the J end by 3 bases, with 19 bases between. From germline, CDR1 is MNHEY and CDR2 SMNVEV (reference sequence). The CDR3 extends over 15 amino acids. Preparation of TCR beta libraries was done by quantitative 5'-RACE with molecular barcodes. TCRdb analysed the 5' RACE reads with MiXCR anew, one entry per CDR3 protein. The repertoire holds roughly 250,000 distinct CDR3 sequences, roughly a tenth seen once, with about 2.8% in the top ten. This clonotype was found many times. Its antigen is unidentified. Findings and limits, study-wide: Among TCR beta sequences, a motif of under ten highly homologous variants appeared characteristic of ankylosing spondylitis blood. Disease-linked clones had a CD8+ phenotype and relatively low frequency in peripheral blood. Clones tied to disease were said to be significantly enriched in matched ankylosing spondylitis synovial fluid.

The TCR was taken from a male donor with ankylosing spondylitis or in good health (not recorded which). This chain uses TRBV27 with TRBJ1-2, with D possibly being TRBD1 (6 bases). The source material was blood, either unsorted or a sorted T cell fraction (not recorded which). The CDR3 sequence: CASYAPGGGHYGYTF. CDR3 nucleotides: TGTGCCAGCTATGCACCTGGGGGGGGCCACTATGGCTACACCTTC.